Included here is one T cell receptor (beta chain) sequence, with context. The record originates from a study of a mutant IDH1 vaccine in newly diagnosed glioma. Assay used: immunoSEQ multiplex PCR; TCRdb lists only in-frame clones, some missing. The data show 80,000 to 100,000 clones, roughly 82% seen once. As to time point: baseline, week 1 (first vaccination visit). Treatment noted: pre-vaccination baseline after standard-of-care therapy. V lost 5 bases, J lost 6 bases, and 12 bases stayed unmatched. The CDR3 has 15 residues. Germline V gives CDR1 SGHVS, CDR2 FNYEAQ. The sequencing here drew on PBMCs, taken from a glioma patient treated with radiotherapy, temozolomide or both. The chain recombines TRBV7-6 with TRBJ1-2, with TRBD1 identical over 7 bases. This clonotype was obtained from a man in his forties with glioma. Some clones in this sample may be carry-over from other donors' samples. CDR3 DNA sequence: TGTGCCAGCAGCCGTATACAGGGGAATATTGATGGCTACACCTTC. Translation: CASSRIQGNIDGYTF.